This T cell receptor beta chain was recovered during a study of T cell responses to AZD1222 COVID-19 vaccine. CDR1 and CDR2 (germline): SGHRS, YFSETQ. The CDR3 length is 17 residues. V shed 1 base and J 0 bases; nucleotides not matched to a gene: 7. Clones were sequenced by immunoSEQ multiplex PCR, and TCRdb holds only the in-frame ones, with some missing. The repertoire holds about 140,000 clones, with around 90% as singletons. The TCR was taken from an adult in good health. Source: peripheral blood, taken on day 0 of AZD1222 vaccination. V is TRBV5-1 and J is TRBJ2-3; TRBD2 matches 8 bases. The CDR3 nucleotides read TGCGCCAGCAGCTTGAAAGCGGGAGCTACTAGCACAGATACGCAGTATTTT. Its translation: CASSLKAGATSTDTQYF.